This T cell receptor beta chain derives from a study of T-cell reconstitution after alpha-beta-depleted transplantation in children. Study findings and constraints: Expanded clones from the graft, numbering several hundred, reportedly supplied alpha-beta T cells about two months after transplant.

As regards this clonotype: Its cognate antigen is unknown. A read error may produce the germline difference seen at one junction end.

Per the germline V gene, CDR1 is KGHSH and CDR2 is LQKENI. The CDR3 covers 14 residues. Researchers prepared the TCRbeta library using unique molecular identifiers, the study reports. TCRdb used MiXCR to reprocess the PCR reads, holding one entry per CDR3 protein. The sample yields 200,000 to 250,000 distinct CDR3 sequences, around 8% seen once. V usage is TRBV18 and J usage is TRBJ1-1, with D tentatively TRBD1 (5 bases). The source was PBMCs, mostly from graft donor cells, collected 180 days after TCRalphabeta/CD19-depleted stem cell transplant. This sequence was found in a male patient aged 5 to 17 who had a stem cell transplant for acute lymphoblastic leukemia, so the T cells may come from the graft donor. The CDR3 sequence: CDSSQQEGNTEAFF. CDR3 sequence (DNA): TGTGACAGCTCACAACAGGAGGGGAACACTGAAGCTTTCTTT.